What follows are 5 T cell receptor beta chains derived from one specimen sequenced in a study of T cell responses to AZD1222 COVID-19 vaccine. TCRdb keeps only in-frame clones here, not all; method: immunoSEQ multiplex PCR. This sample carries about 130,000 clones, 93% of them seen once, and the ten largest clones take about 0.86%. The sequencing used peripheral blood, collected on day 0 of AZD1222 vaccination. These receptors came from an adult in good health.

V usage is TRBV7-9 and J usage is TRBJ2-3; perhaps TRBD1 as D (5 bases). The CDR3 has 15 residues. The V end was cut by 5 bases, the J end by 4 bases, with 16 bases between. Germline V gene data show CDR1 as SEHNR and CDR2 as FQNEAQ (reference sequence). The CDR3 DNA sequence: TGTGCCAGCAGCCCCACAGGAGCCCCCCCAGATACGCAGTATTTT. Translation gives CASSPTGAPPDTQYF.

This clone was detected only once. J is TRBJ1-1 and V is TRBV9, with 9 bases lining up with TRBD1. This CDR3 spans 12 amino acids. Germline assignment: CDR1 SGDLS and CDR2 YYNGEE. The V gene end was trimmed by 4 bases and the J gene end by 11 bases; junction bases not matched to a gene: 6. The CDR3 is CASSSRTGVAFF. CDR3 in DNA: TGTGCCAGCAGCTCCCGGACAGGGGTGGCTTTCTTT.

As regards this clone: Within the sample, other DNA sequences also encode this same CDR3. The genes are TRBV2 and TRBJ1-5; D remains ambiguous. CDR1 and CDR2 from the germline V gene are SNHLY and FYNNEI. V was shortened by 7 bases and J by 3 bases, with 7 bases between the two germline ends. The CDR3 length is 12 residues. The CDR3 nucleotides are TGTGCCAGCAATAGGGACAATCAGCCCCAGCATTTT. It codes for CASNRDNQPQHF.

This sequence joins TRBV3-1 (or the pseudogene TRBV3-2) and TRBJ2-7, with D hard to call. CDR1 and CDR2 (germline): LGHDT, YNNKEL (reference sequence). Trimming shortened V by 3 bases and J by 3 bases, and 9 bases separated the two germline ends. This CDR3 contains 13 residues. DNA for the CDR3: TGTGCCAGCAGCCATGGGGTAGGCTACGAGCAGTACTTC. Translation: CASSHGVGYEQYF.

J is TRBJ2-1 and V is TRBV7-6, with 11 bases lining up with TRBD2. This CDR3 has 16 amino acids. Trimming took 5 bases from V and 2 from J; bases not matched to a gene: 5. Germline loops: CDR1 SGHVS, CDR2 FNYEAQ. The CDR3 bases are TGTGCCAGCAGCCCCCTGACTAGCGGGGCCTACAATGAGCAGTTCTTC. Encoded protein: CASSPLTSGAYNEQFF. Filled out from reference TRBV7-6 and TRBJ2-1, the complete variable domain reads GAGVSQSPRYKVTKRGQDVALRCDPISGHVSLYWYRQALGQGPEFLTYFNYEAQQDKSGLPNDRFSAERPEGSISTLTIQRTEQRDSAMYRCASSPLTSGAYNEQFFGPGTRLTVL.